This T cell receptor (beta chain) was identified during a study of T cell clonotyping in hematopoietic cell transplantation. Study background: Pretransplant recipient samples were taken after cytoreduction.

Notes on the study in general: Graft donor and pretransplant recipient Inverse Simpson Index values predicted broader posttransplant TCR diversity.

CDR3 length equals 12 residues. With 7 bases removed from V and 1 base from J, the gap between germline ends came to 10 bases. The germline CDR1 and CDR2 sequences are GTSNPN and SVGIG (reference sequence). In the case of this clone: Its specificity is unknown.

Stated time point: recipient sample about 28 days before transplant, after cytoreduction. Recipient blood drawn about 28 days pretransplant and days 30, 100, 180 after. Profiling relied on immunoSEQ multiplex PCR, and the TCRdb table lists in-frame clones only, not all of them. The repertoire has 25,000 to 30,000 clones, under 95% of them found once; the top ten carry around 2.4%. This sequence originates from a man aged 45-65 years with acute myeloid leukemia. Some clones in this sample may be carry-over from other donors' samples. The sequences come from peripheral blood mononuclear cells, collected before stem cell transplant. This chain joins TRBV30 and TRBJ2-5; D assignment may be TRBD1 or TRBD2 (5 bases each). DNA of the CDR3: TGTGCCTTCGCCGGGGCCCAAGAGACCCAGTACTTC. It yields the protein CAFAGAQETQYF.